Listed below are T cell receptor beta chains from one sample, sequenced in a study of blood T cells in healthy people across ages. TCRdb fed the 5' RACE reads into MiXCR, producing one record per CDR3 protein. In the table there are some 890,000 distinct CDR3 sequences, about 28% of which are singletons. This sample was shared with a second study, whose subject was T cells of mothers and their children.

Sequenced: blood. These receptor sequences come from a woman aged 40 to 49 in good health. The CDR3 runs from the conserved cysteine through the conserved F or W.

CDR3aa	v_gene	j_gene	len
CASSGEGLASATQYF	TRBV5-6	TRBJ2-5	15
CASSPWTSRDQETQYF	TRBV3-1	TRBJ2-5	16
CSVDRGYNTEAFF	TRBV29-1	TRBJ1-1	13
CASSGQGMPSYEQYF	TRBV2	TRBJ2-7	15
CASSLMGRSTDTQYF	TRBV12-3/TRBV12-4	TRBJ2-3	15
CASRQGAYNEQFF	TRBV6-5	TRBJ2-1	13
CASSPYGQGETQYF	TRBV5-1	TRBJ2-5	14
CASSLGGTRTEQYF	TRBV28	TRBJ2-7	14
CASAPPGLESYEQYF	TRBV28	TRBJ2-7	15
CASSQGIGQGPYEQYF	TRBV4-3	-	16
CASSPPGLAGSYEQYF	TRBV18	TRBJ2-7	16
CASSRGTGDEQYF	TRBV7-9	TRBJ2-7	13
CASSPSWTNYGYTF	TRBV7-2	TRBJ1-2	14
CAGRDRGTDTQYF	TRBV6-6	TRBJ2-3	13
CASSSTSGGTHSYNEQFF	TRBV6-5	TRBJ2-1	18
CSVQTPSSGNTIYF	TRBV29-1	TRBJ1-3	14
CSVTSSVEGYTF	TRBV29-1	TRBJ1-2	12
CASSVGGTTDTQYF	TRBV5-1	TRBJ2-3	14
CASSPDREHGYTF	TRBV7-2	TRBJ1-2	13
CASSQTYNEQFF	TRBV9	TRBJ2-1	12
CSVEGQGANYEQFF	TRBV29-1	TRBJ2-1	14
CSARVRAGNTIYF	TRBV20-1	TRBJ1-3	13
CASRSGGVDYGYTF	TRBV28	TRBJ1-2	14
CASSLDRSRATF	TRBV5-5	TRBJ1-2	12
CASSPRRGTNTEAFF	TRBV7-2	TRBJ1-1	15
CASSQDIMTPEKLFF	TRBV4-3	TRBJ1-4	15
CASSFGLAGGWSTGELFF	TRBV7-2	TRBJ2-2	18
CASSAYGTFGSSYEQYF	TRBV6-1	TRBJ2-7	17
CASSLSLTGEQFF	TRBV12-3/TRBV12-4	TRBJ2-1	13
CASSDYGQPQHF	TRBV2	TRBJ1-5	12
CASSYDPTGPYEQYF	TRBV6-5	TRBJ2-7	15
CSAKGTSYNEQYF	TRBV20-1	TRBJ2-5	13
CASRLVFSNQPQHF	TRBV28	TRBJ1-5	14
CASSGLAGVYEQYF	TRBV2	TRBJ2-7	14
CSVEEGTGFNVADTQYF	TRBV29-1	TRBJ2-3	17
CASTLEGNKQFF	TRBV7-2	TRBJ2-1	12
CASSSRTERANVLTF	TRBV7-2	TRBJ2-6	15
CASSPRTGQNTEAFF	TRBV4-1	TRBJ1-1	15
CASSLDGKVYNEQFF	TRBV11-3	TRBJ2-1	15
CATSPRGVMNTEAFF	TRBV15	TRBJ1-1	15
CSFKGGASGSSYNEQFF	TRBV20-1	TRBJ2-1	17
CASSTGLELYEQYF	TRBV12-3/TRBV12-4	TRBJ2-7	14
CATSDLTTSGETGTQYF	TRBV24-1	TRBJ2-3	17
CSATPQGAIGEQFF	TRBV20-1	TRBJ2-1	14
CASTRMVYEQYF	TRBV2	TRBJ2-7	12
CASSLGTDGQPQHF	TRBV12-3/TRBV12-4	TRBJ1-5	14
CASSSRAGNGYTF	TRBV7-2	TRBJ1-2	13
CASSSPQGSYEQYF	TRBV7-6	TRBJ2-7	14